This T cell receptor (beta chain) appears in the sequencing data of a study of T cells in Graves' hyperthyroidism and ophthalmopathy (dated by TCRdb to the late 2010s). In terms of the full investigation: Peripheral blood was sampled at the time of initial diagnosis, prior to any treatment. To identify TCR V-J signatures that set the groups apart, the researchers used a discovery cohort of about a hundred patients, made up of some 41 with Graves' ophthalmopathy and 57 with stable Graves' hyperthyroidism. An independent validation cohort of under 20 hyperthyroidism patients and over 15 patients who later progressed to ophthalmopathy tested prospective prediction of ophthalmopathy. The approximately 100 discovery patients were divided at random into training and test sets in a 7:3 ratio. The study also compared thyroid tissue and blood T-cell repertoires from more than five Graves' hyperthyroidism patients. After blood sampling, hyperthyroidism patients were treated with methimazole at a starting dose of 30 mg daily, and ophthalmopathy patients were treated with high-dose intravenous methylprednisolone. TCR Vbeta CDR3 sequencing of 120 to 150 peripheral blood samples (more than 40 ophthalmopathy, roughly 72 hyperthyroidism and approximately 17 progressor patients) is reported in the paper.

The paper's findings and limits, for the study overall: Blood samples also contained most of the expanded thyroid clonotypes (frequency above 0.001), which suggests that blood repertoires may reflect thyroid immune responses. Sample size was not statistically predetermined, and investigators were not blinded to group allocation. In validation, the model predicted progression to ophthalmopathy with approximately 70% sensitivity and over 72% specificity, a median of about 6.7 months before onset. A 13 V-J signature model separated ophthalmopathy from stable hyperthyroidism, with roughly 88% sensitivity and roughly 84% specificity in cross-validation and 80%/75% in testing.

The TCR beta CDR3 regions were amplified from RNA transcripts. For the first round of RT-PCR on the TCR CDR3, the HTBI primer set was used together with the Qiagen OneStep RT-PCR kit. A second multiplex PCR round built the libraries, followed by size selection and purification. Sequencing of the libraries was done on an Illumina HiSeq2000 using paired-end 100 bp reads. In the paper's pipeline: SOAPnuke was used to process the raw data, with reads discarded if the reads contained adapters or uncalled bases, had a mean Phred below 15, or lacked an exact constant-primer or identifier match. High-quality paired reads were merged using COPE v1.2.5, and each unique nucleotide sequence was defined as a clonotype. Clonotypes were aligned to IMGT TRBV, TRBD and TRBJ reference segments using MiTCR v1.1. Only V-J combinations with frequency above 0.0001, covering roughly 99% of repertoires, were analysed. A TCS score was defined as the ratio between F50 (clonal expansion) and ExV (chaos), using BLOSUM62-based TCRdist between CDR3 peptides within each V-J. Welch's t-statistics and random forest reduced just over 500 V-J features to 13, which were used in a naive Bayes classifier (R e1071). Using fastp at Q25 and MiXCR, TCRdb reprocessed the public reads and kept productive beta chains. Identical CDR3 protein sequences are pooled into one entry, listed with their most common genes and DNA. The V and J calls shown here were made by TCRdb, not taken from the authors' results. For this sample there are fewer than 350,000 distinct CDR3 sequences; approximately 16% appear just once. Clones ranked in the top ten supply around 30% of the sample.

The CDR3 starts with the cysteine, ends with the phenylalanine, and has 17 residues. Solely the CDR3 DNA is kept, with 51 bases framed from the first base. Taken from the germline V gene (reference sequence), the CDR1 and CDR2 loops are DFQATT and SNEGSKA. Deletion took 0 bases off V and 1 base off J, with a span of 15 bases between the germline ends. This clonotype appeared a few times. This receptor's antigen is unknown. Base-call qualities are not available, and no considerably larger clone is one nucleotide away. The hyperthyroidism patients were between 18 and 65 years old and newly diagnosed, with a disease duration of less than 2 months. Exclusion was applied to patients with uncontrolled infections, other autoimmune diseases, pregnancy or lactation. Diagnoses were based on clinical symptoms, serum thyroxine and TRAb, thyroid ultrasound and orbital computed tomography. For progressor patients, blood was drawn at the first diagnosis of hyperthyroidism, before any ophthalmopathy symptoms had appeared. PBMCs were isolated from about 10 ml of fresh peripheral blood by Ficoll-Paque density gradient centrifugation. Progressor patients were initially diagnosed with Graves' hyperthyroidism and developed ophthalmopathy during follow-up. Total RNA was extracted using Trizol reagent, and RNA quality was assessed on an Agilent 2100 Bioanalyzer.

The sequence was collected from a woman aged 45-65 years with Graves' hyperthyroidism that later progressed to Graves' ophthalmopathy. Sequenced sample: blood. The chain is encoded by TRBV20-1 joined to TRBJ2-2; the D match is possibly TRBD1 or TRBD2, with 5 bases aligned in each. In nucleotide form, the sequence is TGCAGTGCTAGAGATCATAAGGGACGGATGAACACCGGGGAGCTGTTTTTT. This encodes CSARDHKGRMNTGELFF.